The rows below give T cell receptor beta chains drawn from one sample of a study of yellow fever vaccine responses in identical twins. MiXCR, applied by TCRdb to the RT-PCR reads, yields one record per CDR3 protein. The sample lists about 34,000 distinct CDR3 sequences, 50% to 75% seen once, with about 4.6% in the top ten. The material was T cells from blood (PBMCs), unsorted or a sorted subset (not recorded which), obtained before or after yellow fever vaccination (not recorded which). The source of these receptors is a woman aged 18-29 years who received the yellow fever vaccine. Both conserved end residues are part of each CDR3. The D gene is left open where the match is weak. Expanded clones are given a class, and other clones once, few, many or no size at all.

d_call: -
j_call: TRBJ1-5
v_call: TRBV2
clone_size: once
cdr3_nt: TGTGCCAGCGTAGGGGTTAGCAATCAGCCCCAGCATTTT
cdr3_aa: CASVGVSNQPQHF

d_call: TRBD1
j_call: TRBJ1-2
v_call: TRBV18
clone_size: few
cdr3_nt: TGTGCCAGCTACACCGGGACAGGGTACGGCTACACCTTC
cdr3_aa: CASYTGTGYGYTF

d_call: -
j_call: TRBJ2-4
v_call: TRBV2
clone_size: -
cdr3_nt: TGTGCCAGCGGCCAGTACCTAGCCAAAAACATTCAGTACTTC
cdr3_aa: CASGQYLAKNIQYF

d_call: -
j_call: TRBJ1-1
v_call: TRBV10-1
clone_size: once
cdr3_nt: TGCGCCAGCAGTCGAGGCGGAGGGACTGAAGCTTTCTTT
cdr3_aa: CASSRGGGTEAFF

d_call: -
j_call: TRBJ2-2
v_call: TRBV10-1
clone_size: few
cdr3_nt: TGCGCCAGCGGTCCGAATTCGGTCGGGGAGCTGTTTTTT
cdr3_aa: CASGPNSVGELFF

d_call: -
j_call: TRBJ1-5
v_call: TRBV3-1
clone_size: -
cdr3_nt: TGTGCCAGCAGCCAAGGCCAGACTCAGCCCCAGCATTTT
cdr3_aa: CASSQGQTQPQHF

d_call: -
j_call: TRBJ2-3
v_call: TRBV20-1
clone_size: -
cdr3_nt: TGCAGTGCTGGACTCCGCCAGTATTTT
cdr3_aa: CSAGLRQYF

d_call: -
j_call: TRBJ1-5
v_call: TRBV4-1
clone_size: few
cdr3_nt: TGCGCCAGCAGCCAACAGGGGTTGGGCAATCAGCCCCAGCATTTT
cdr3_aa: CASSQQGLGNQPQHF

d_call: -
j_call: TRBJ2-7
v_call: TRBV2
clone_size: -
cdr3_nt: TGTGCCAGCAGTGTGGGCCCCGGCTACGAGCAGTACTTC
cdr3_aa: CASSVGPGYEQYF

d_call: -
j_call: TRBJ2-1
v_call: TRBV29-1
clone_size: -
cdr3_nt: TGCAGCGTTGTAGGGCTAGCGATGAATGAGCAGTTCTTC
cdr3_aa: CSVVGLAMNEQFF

d_call: -
j_call: TRBJ2-1
v_call: TRBV20-1
clone_size: -
cdr3_nt: TGCAGTGCTAGGGACAGAGGCTCCTACAATGAGCAGTTCTTC
cdr3_aa: CSARDRGSYNEQFF

d_call: TRBD1
j_call: TRBJ2-7
v_call: TRBV29-1
clone_size: -
cdr3_nt: TGCAGCGTTGTGGGACAGGGGGCGTCCCACGAGCAGTACTTC
cdr3_aa: CSVVGQGASHEQYF

d_call: -
j_call: TRBJ1-2
v_call: TRBV6-1
clone_size: -
cdr3_nt: TGTGCCAGCAGTCTAACAAATAGGGGCCCCTATGGCTACACCTTC
cdr3_aa: CASSLTNRGPYGYTF

d_call: -
j_call: TRBJ1-2
v_call: TRBV5-1
clone_size: -
cdr3_nt: TGCGCCAGCAGCTTGACCGGCCCTCAGGGCTATGGCTACACCTTC
cdr3_aa: CASSLTGPQGYGYTF

d_call: -
j_call: TRBJ1-1
v_call: TRBV20-1
clone_size: -
cdr3_nt: TGCAGTGCCCCTACCTTCTTTCCCAATACGAACACTGAAGCTTTCTTT
cdr3_aa: CSAPTFFPNTNTEAFF

d_call: TRBD2
j_call: TRBJ2-7
v_call: TRBV13
clone_size: -
cdr3_nt: TGTGCCAGCAGCTTAGCTGGTCCTAGCGGAGCCTACGAGCAGTACTTC
cdr3_aa: CASSLAGPSGAYEQYF

d_call: TRBD1
j_call: TRBJ2-7
v_call: TRBV10-3
clone_size: -
cdr3_nt: TGTGCCATCAGTGAGGCGACAGGGGGACGTCGCGAGCAGTACTTC
cdr3_aa: CAISEATGGRREQYF

d_call: -
j_call: TRBJ1-5
v_call: TRBV18
clone_size: few
cdr3_nt: TGTGCCAGCTCACCATCAACGACGCAGGGGCGTCAGCCCCAGCATTTT
cdr3_aa: CASSPSTTQGRQPQHF

d_call: TRBD2
j_call: TRBJ2-5
v_call: TRBV29-1
clone_size: few
cdr3_nt: TGCAGCGTTTTAGGAGATTACCGGACTAGCGGGGATAAGACCCAGTACTTC
cdr3_aa: CSVLGDYRTSGDKTQYF

d_call: -
j_call: TRBJ1-1
v_call: TRBV3-1
clone_size: -
cdr3_nt: TGTGCCAGCAAGGAACAGCCGAACACTGAAGCTTTCTTT
cdr3_aa: CASKEQPNTEAFF

d_call: -
j_call: TRBJ1-1
v_call: TRBV5-1
clone_size: -
cdr3_nt: TGCGCCAGCAGCACATCTCAGGGGAACACTGAAGCTTTCTTT
cdr3_aa: CASSTSQGNTEAFF

d_call: TRBD2
j_call: TRBJ2-5
v_call: TRBV7-6
clone_size: -
cdr3_nt: TGTGCCAGCAGCTTAGCGAGGGCTAGCGGGGGGGAGACCCAGTACTTC
cdr3_aa: CASSLARASGGETQYF

d_call: TRBD1
j_call: TRBJ1-6
v_call: TRBV11-3
clone_size: -
cdr3_nt: TGTGCCAGCAGCTCGGGACAGGTTCTGTCACCCCTCCACTTT
cdr3_aa: CASSSGQVLSPLHF

d_call: TRBD2
j_call: TRBJ2-3
v_call: TRBV28
clone_size: -
cdr3_nt: TGTGCCAGCAGCTCCGGGACTAGCGGCACAGATACGCAGTATTTT
cdr3_aa: CASSSGTSGTDTQYF

d_call: TRBD1
j_call: TRBJ1-6
v_call: TRBV5-1
clone_size: -
cdr3_nt: TGCGCCAGCAGCCCAAGACAGGGGATGGGTAAGAATTCACCCCTCCACTTT
cdr3_aa: CASSPRQGMGKNSPLHF

d_call: TRBD1
j_call: TRBJ1-2
v_call: TRBV6-1
clone_size: -
cdr3_nt: TGTGCCAGCACCACTACCCCGGGACAGCCGAACTATGGCTACACCTTC
cdr3_aa: CASTTTPGQPNYGYTF

d_call: TRBD2
j_call: TRBJ2-1
v_call: TRBV12-3/TRBV12-4
clone_size: -
cdr3_nt: TGTGCCAGCAGGCCCCGGGGGGCCTACAATGAGCAGTTCTTC
cdr3_aa: CASRPRGAYNEQFF

d_call: -
j_call: TRBJ1-5
v_call: TRBV12-3/TRBV12-4
clone_size: -
cdr3_nt: TGTGCCAGCAGTTCTGACAACGGAAATCAGCCCCAGCATTTT
cdr3_aa: CASSSDNGNQPQHF

d_call: -
j_call: TRBJ2-3
v_call: TRBV6-5
clone_size: -
cdr3_nt: TGTGCCAGCAGTTACTTGGAGCGCCGCGGAGATACGCAGTATTTT
cdr3_aa: CASSYLERRGDTQYF

d_call: -
j_call: TRBJ1-5
v_call: TRBV5-1
clone_size: few
cdr3_nt: TGCGCCAGCAGCATATCCGGACACCCCGATCAGCCCCAGCATTTT
cdr3_aa: CASSISGHPDQPQHF

d_call: TRBD2
j_call: TRBJ2-1
v_call: TRBV4-1
clone_size: few
cdr3_nt: TGCGCCAGCAGCCAAGATCCGGGAGCGGGGGGGCTTAATGAGCAGTTCTTC
cdr3_aa: CASSQDPGAGGLNEQFF

d_call: TRBD2
j_call: TRBJ2-5
v_call: TRBV13
clone_size: -
cdr3_nt: TGTGCCAGCAACCCCCCAACACTAGCGGGGGAAGAGACCCAGTACTTC
cdr3_aa: CASNPPTLAGEETQYF

d_call: -
j_call: TRBJ2-1
v_call: TRBV11-2
clone_size: -
cdr3_nt: TGTGCCAGCAGCTTAGACCCCGGACAGTTCTTC
cdr3_aa: CASSLDPGQFF

d_call: TRBD1
j_call: TRBJ2-1
v_call: TRBV11-1
clone_size: few
cdr3_nt: TGTGCCAGCAGCCCCGGAACTCCGGGACAGAACTACAATGAGCAGTTCTTC
cdr3_aa: CASSPGTPGQNYNEQFF

d_call: -
j_call: TRBJ2-1
v_call: TRBV11-1
clone_size: -
cdr3_nt: TGTGCCAGCAGCGCTTCACTAGACCTGCATAGGGATGAGCAGTTCTTC
cdr3_aa: CASSASLDLHRDEQFF

d_call: -
j_call: TRBJ1-5
v_call: TRBV25-1
clone_size: -
cdr3_nt: TGTGCCAGCGGACAGAGGATGCAGCCCCAGCATTTT
cdr3_aa: CASGQRMQPQHF

d_call: TRBD2
j_call: TRBJ2-1
v_call: TRBV7-9
clone_size: -
cdr3_nt: TGTGCCAGCAGCTTACCCCACGCGGGAGTCCCCTACAATGAGCAGTTCTTC
cdr3_aa: CASSLPHAGVPYNEQFF

d_call: -
j_call: TRBJ2-1
v_call: TRBV29-1
clone_size: -
cdr3_nt: TGCAGCGTTGGATACGCGGGCAGCTACAATGAGCAGTTCTTC
cdr3_aa: CSVGYAGSYNEQFF